Listed here are 9 T cell receptor beta chains from one sample, sequenced in a study of cytomegalovirus exposure and HLA in healthy donors. The study ran its PCR with 60 Vbeta and 13 Jbeta primers. TCRdb's copy holds only in-frame clones and misses some; the assay was immunoSEQ multiplex PCR. Here the sample spans 150,000 to 200,000 clones, roughly 80% being singletons. The sample consisted of PBMCs. These receptors were obtained from a woman aged 50 to 60 in good health and CMV-seropositive.

The CDR3 nucleotides read TGTGCCAGCAGTGAAGGACAGACACCCCGGGAGACCCAGTACTTC. It specifies CASSEGQTPRETQYF. The chain is built from TRBV25-1 and TRBJ2-5; tentative D call: TRBD1 (6 bases). The CDR3 has 15 amino acids. Trimming stripped 2 bases from V and 5 bases from J, with 15 bases between. Germline V gives CDR1 MGHDK, CDR2 SYGVNS. Together with reference TRBV25-1 and TRBJ2-5, the CDR3 gives the full variable domain: EADIYQTPRYLVIGTGKKITLECSQTMGHDKMYWYQQDPGMELHLIHYSYGVNSTEKGDLSSESTVSRIRTEHFPLTLESARPSHTSQYLCASSEGQTPRETQYFGPGTRLLVL.

J is TRBJ2-1 and V is TRBV6-4; 16 positions agree with TRBD2. The germline gives CDR1 MRHNA, CDR2 SNTAGT. CDR3 length: 16 residues. The V and J ends lost 6 bases and 9 bases, in that order; junction bases with no gene match: 8. DNA for the CDR3: TGTGCCAGCAGCCCGGGACTAGCGGGGGGGCTTGGTGAGCAGTTCTTC. This translates into CASSPGLAGGLGEQFF.

To note about this clone: The same CDR3 can be traced to other DNA sequences in this sample. V is TRBV25-1 and J is TRBJ1-1, with D maybe TRBD1 (6 bases). The CDR3 is 14 residues long. The V gene's germline CDR1 is MGHDK and CDR2 SYGVNS. V dropped 5 bases and J dropped 1 base, with 11 bases sitting between them. DNA of the CDR3: TGTGCCAGCAGTAAAGGGGGAAGGAACACTGAAGCTTTCTTT. Its protein product is CASSKGGRNTEAFF.

The chain couples TRBV19 to TRBJ1-1; D not resolved. V was cut by 6 bases and J by 4 bases, with 12 bases left in between. The CDR3 has 13 amino acids. Germline CDR1 reads LNHDA; CDR2 reads SQIVND (reference sequence). CDR3 sequence: CASSLNTGTEAFF. Written as DNA, the CDR3 is TGTGCCAGTAGCCTAAATACGGGCACTGAAGCTTTCTTT.

V gene TRBV7-3 combines with J gene TRBJ2-1, with D possibly TRBD1 on 6 matching bases. The CDR3 contains 14 residues. V was pared by 3 bases and J by 4 bases, with 10 bases between. Germline V CDR1 and CDR2: SGHTA, FQGTGA. The CDR3: CASSLTGAYNEQFF. CDR3 coding DNA: TGTGCCAGCAGCTTGACAGGCGCATACAATGAGCAGTTCTTC. The entire variable domain, with the rest obtained from reference TRBV7-3 and TRBJ2-1, is as follows: GAGVSQTPSNKVTEKGKYVELRCDPISGHTALYWYRQSLGQGPEFLIYFQGTGAADDSGLPNDRFFAVRPEGSVSTLKIQRTERGDSAVYLCASSLTGAYNEQFFGPGTRLTVL.

The V gene is TRBV30, the J gene TRBJ2-7, with D hard to call. Germline V gene data show CDR1 as GTSNPN and CDR2 as SVGIG (reference sequence). The CDR3 extends over 13 amino acids. The germline V and J ends were trimmed by 3 bases and 6 bases, with 15 bases remaining between them. CDR3 amino acids: CAWRALGLGEQYF. The CDR3, as DNA: TGTGCCTGGAGAGCCCTCGGGTTGGGCGAGCAGTACTTC.

The chain couples TRBV12-1 to TRBJ2-3; TRBD1 is taken as the D call from the table, unchecked against the DNA. TRBV12-1 is a known pseudogene. The CDR3 is 16 amino acids. In DNA form, the CDR3 reads TGTGCCAGCAGCTGTCAGGGGACAGACACACGAGATACGCAGTATTTT. It codes for CASSCQGTDTRDTQYF.

The V and J genes are TRBV2 and TRBJ2-1; 13 bases line up with TRBD2. Per germline, CDR1 SNHLY and CDR2 FYNNEI. The ends lost 7 bases at V and 11 bases at J; junction bases unmatched: 14. The CDR3 spans 16 residues. The CDR3 here is CASTERLAGGPTKQFF. CDR3 DNA: TGTGCCAGCACCGAACGACTAGCGGGGGGACCAACCAAGCAGTTCTTC.

This clone was seen just once. The chain has TRBV7-9 and TRBJ2-3, with 11 positions matching TRBD2. Germline V CDR1 and CDR2: SEHNR, FQNEAQ (reference sequence). This CDR3 has 15 residues. Trimming cost V 4 bases and J 4 bases; bases outside gene matches: 4. The DNA of the CDR3 is TGTGCCAGCAGCTCGCTTAGCGGGGGGGCAGATACGCAGTATTTT. As protein: CASSSLSGGADTQYF.